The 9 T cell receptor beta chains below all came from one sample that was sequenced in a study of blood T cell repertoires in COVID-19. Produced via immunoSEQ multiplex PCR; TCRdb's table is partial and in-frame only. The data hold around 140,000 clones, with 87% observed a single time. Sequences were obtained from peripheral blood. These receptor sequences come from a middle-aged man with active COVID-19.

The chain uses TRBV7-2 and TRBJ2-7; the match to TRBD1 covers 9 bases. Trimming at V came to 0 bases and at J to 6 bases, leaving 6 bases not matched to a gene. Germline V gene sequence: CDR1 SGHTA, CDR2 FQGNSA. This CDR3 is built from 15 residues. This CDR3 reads CASSLAGQGGFEQYF. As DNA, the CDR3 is TGTGCCAGCAGCTTAGCGGGACAGGGAGGGTTCGAGCAGTACTTC.

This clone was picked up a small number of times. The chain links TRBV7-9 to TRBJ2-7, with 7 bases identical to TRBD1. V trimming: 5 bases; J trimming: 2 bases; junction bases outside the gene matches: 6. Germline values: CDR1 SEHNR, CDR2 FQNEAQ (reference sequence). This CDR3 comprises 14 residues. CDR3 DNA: TGTGCCAGCAGCCCCCGGGACAGAGCCTACGAGCAGTACTTC. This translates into CASSPRDRAYEQYF.

DNA for the CDR3: TGTGCCAGCAGCCACTTCCCTTTGACAGGAAGAGATGAAAAACTGTTTTTT. As protein: CASSHFPLTGRDEKLFF. The chain carries TRBV5-4 and TRBJ1-4, with D possibly matching TRBD1 (6 bases). Germline lookup yields CDR1 SGHNT and CDR2 YYREEE (reference sequence). Trimming stripped 4 bases from V and 6 bases from J, with 22 bases between. The CDR3 loop spans 17 amino acids. Full variable domain (outside the CDR3, taken from reference TRBV5-4 and TRBJ1-4): ETGVTQSPTHLIKTRGQQVTLRCSSQSGHNTVSWYQQALGQGPQFIFQYYREEENGRGNFPPRFSGLQFPNYSSELNVNALELDDSALYLCASSHFPLTGRDEKLFFGSGTQLSVL.

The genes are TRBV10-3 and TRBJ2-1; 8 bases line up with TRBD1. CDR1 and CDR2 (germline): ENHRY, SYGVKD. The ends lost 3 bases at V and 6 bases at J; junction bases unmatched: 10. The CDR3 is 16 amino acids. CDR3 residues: CAISDGISGQGNEQFF. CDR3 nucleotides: TGTGCCATCAGTGATGGGATTTCTGGACAGGGCAATGAGCAGTTCTTC.

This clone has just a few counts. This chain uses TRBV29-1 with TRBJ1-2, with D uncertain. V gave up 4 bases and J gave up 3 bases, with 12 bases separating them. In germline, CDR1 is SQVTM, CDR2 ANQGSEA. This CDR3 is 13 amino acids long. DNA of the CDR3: TGCAGCGTTGGTCAGGTTAAGTACTATGGCTACACCTTC. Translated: CSVGQVKYYGYTF. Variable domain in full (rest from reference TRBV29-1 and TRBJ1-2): SAVISQKPSRDICQRGTSLTIQCQVDSQVTMMFWYRQQPGQSLTLIATANQGSEATYESGFVIDKFPISRPNLTFSTLTVSNMSPEDSSIYLCSVGQVKYYGYTFGSGTRLTVV.

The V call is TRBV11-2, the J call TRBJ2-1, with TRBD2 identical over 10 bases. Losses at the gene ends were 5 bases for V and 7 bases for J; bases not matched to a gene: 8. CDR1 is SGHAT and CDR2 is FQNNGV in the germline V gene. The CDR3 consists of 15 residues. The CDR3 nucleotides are TGTGCCAGCAGCGGGCAGCTAGCGGGGGTAAATGAGCAGTTCTTC. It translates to CASSGQLAGVNEQFF.

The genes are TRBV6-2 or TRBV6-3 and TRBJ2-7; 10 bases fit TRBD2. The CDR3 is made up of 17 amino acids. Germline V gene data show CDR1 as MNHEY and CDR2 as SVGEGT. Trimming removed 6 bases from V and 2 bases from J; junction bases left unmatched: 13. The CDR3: CASSHGASGGQTYEQYF. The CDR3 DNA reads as TGTGCCAGCAGCCACGGGGCTAGCGGGGGCCAAACCTACGAGCAGTACTTC.

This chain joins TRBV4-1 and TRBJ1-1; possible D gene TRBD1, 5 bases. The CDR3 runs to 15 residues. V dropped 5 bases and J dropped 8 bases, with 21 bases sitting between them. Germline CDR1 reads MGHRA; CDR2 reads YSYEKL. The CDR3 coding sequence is TGCGCCAGCAGCGGTCAGCATGGGGGGGTCGGGGAAGCTTTCTTT. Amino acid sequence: CASSGQHGGVGEAFF.

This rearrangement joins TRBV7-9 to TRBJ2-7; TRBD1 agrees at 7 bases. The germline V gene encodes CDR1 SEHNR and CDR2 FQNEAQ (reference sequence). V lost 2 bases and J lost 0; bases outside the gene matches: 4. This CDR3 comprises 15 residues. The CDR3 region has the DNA TGTGCCAGCAGCTTACAAAGACAGGGCTCCTACGAGCAGTACTTC. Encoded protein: CASSLQRQGSYEQYF.